This T cell receptor (beta chain) emerged from a study of CXCR3-negative and CXCR3-positive naive CD8 T cells. The overall study: There were about 150 million TRB reads altogether, and each library had about 1.5 +/- 0.3 million of them.

UMI-labeled 5' RACE TRB cDNA libraries were prepared from the cells. TCRdb processed the 5' RACE reads again and assigns one entry to each CDR3 protein, with no DNA. Its listing shows tens of thousands of distinct CDR3 sequences. The CDR3 runs 15 residues. The V gene's germline CDR1 is SGDLS and CDR2 YYNGEE. Turning to this clonotype: Its antigen remains unknown.

The study, taken as a whole, reports: Upon cryopreservation, CXCR3 expression partially decreased, and most assays used fresh PBMCs. When CXCR3-positive naive cells were set against CXCR3-negative naive cells, the former had more hydrophobic TRB CDR3s.

The gene calls are TRBV9 and TRBJ1-2; TCRdb reports TRBD1, a call that lacks DNA to check it against. Sequenced: naive CXCR3+ CD8+ T cells from blood. The subset denotes: CD45RO-CCR7+CD27+CD95- naive CD8+ T cells expressing CXCR3 (TNR3+). The sequence came from a human donor in good health. Some clones in this sample may be carry-over from other donors' samples. Here the CDR3 reads CASSVHRENKDGYTF.